Below, 27 T cell receptor beta chains from the same sample are listed, as sequenced in a study of read filtering for tumor transcriptome and immune sequencing. Molecular barcoded adaptors covering alpha/delta and beta/gamma chains were used on about 390 ng RNA. TCRdb passed the reads through MiXCR, listing each CDR3 protein once. The sample holds tens of thousands of distinct CDR3 sequences, around 15% seen once. The sequenced sample was a population of CD138-negative cells sorted from bone marrow. These receptors originate from a donor aged 40 or older with multiple myeloma.

This clonotype appeared many times. This chain joins TRBV3-1 and TRBJ2-2; 9 bases align to TRBD1. The CDR3 is 18 amino acids. J gave up 4 bases and V 6 bases, and 15 bases lay outside the gene matches. CDR1 is LGHDT and CDR2 is YNNKEL in the germline V gene (reference sequence). In nucleotides, the CDR3 is TGTGCCAGCAGACCGACCCCCGGGACAGGGTTAGGCACCGGGGAGCTGTTTTTT. Translated: CASRPTPGTGLGTGELFF.

The sample holds many counts of this clonotype. The rearrangement joins TRBV7-9 to TRBJ2-1, with no clear D. V lost 0 bases and J 3 bases, leaving 6 bases between the germline ends. This CDR3 is 14 amino acids long. CDR1 SEHNR and CDR2 FQNEAQ come from the germline V gene (reference sequence). In DNA, the CDR3 is TGTGCCAGCAGCTTAGCCGCCAACTACAATGAGCAGTTCTTC. As protein: CASSLAANYNEQFF.

The chain joins TRBV27 to TRBJ2-2; 7 bases agree with TRBD1. Trimming at V came to 0 bases and at J to 5 bases, leaving 0 bases not matched to a gene. The CDR3 consists of 14 residues. The germline CDR1 and CDR2 sequences are MNHEY and SMNVEV (reference sequence). CDR3 nucleotides: TGTGCCAGCAGTTTATCACAGGGGACCGGGGAGCTGTTTTTT. Protein sequence: CASSLSQGTGELFF.

The genes are TRBV20-1 and TRBJ2-7, with 10 bases identical to TRBD1. Germline V lookup: CDR1 DFQATT, CDR2 SNEGSKA (reference sequence). Losses at the gene ends were 6 bases for V and 5 bases for J; bases not matched to a gene: 7. The CDR3 is made up of 13 amino acids. The CDR3 sequence: CSAATGGINEQYF. The CDR3 DNA follows: TGCAGTGCCGCGACAGGGGGCATCAACGAGCAGTACTTC.

The CDR3 protein is CATTWMGQETQYF. DNA for the CDR3: TGTGCCACTACTTGGATGGGACAAGAGACCCAGTACTTC. The J gene is TRBJ2-5, the V gene TRBV28; unclear D gene. Germline loops: CDR1 MDHEN, CDR2 SYDVKM. V was clipped by 10 bases and J by 2 bases, with 14 bases between them. The CDR3 extends over 13 amino acids. Based on the CDR3 plus reference TRBV28 and TRBJ2-5, the full variable domain is DVKVTQSSRYLVKRTGEKVFLECVQDMDHENMFWYRQDPGLGLRLIYFSYDVKMKEKGDIPEGYSVSREKKERFSLILESASTNQTSMYLCATTWMGQETQYFGPGTRLLVL.

This clonotype was counted at least ten times. The V call is TRBV5-4, the J call TRBJ1-2, with TRBD1 as a possible D gene (5 bases). The CDR3 is 14 amino acids. Germline V gene sequence: CDR1 SGHNT, CDR2 YYREEE (reference sequence). V lost 3 bases, J lost 4 bases, and 13 bases lay in between. The CDR3 nucleotides are TGTGCCAGCAGCTCTAAGGGACTGAGCTATGGCTACACCTTC. Amino acids: CASSSKGLSYGYTF.

This clonotype was seen a handful of times. The V and J genes are TRBV7-9 and TRBJ2-2; 8 positions match TRBD1. The CDR3 runs 15 residues. V trimming: 1 base; J trimming: 6 bases; junction bases outside the gene matches: 4. The germline V gene has CDR1 SEHNR and CDR2 FQNEAQ (reference sequence). The CDR3 sequence is CASSLGQGSAGELFF. The CDR3 nucleotides are TGTGCCAGCAGCTTAGGACAGGGGAGCGCCGGGGAGCTGTTTTTT.

This clonotype was detected many times. CDR3 coding DNA: TGCAGCGTTGATGGAGGAGCGGGAGGGCCGGGGGAGACCCAGTACTTC. It specifies CSVDGGAGGPGETQYF. The chain uses TRBV29-1 and TRBJ2-5; 10 positions agree with TRBD2. The CDR3 has 16 residues. Germline V gene data show CDR1 as SQVTM and CDR2 as ANQGSEA. Unmatched junction bases numbered 12, after V lost 3 bases and J lost 5 bases.

At least ten counts were recorded for this clonotype. The chain has TRBV3-1 and TRBJ2-3, with D uncertain. This CDR3 contains 11 residues. The V end lost 5 bases, the J end lost 5 bases, and 5 bases lay between the germline ends. Germline V gene data show CDR1 as LGHDT and CDR2 as YNNKEL (reference sequence). Written as DNA, the CDR3 is TGTGCCAGCAGCATCGGAGATACGCAGTATTTT. It codes for CASSIGDTQYF.

This clonotype was seen at least ten times. This chain joins TRBV3-1 and TRBJ2-3, with 7 bases that match TRBD2. The J segment lost 4 bases and the V segment lost 3 bases, leaving 10 bases of the junction unmatched. The CDR3 runs to 16 residues. Germline CDR1 reads LGHDT; CDR2 reads YNNKEL (reference sequence). CDR3 coding DNA: TGTGCCAGCAGCCAGTCTGGGAGGGCGGGGCCAGATACGCAGTATTTT. Translating gives CASSQSGRAGPDTQYF.

This clonotype was counted ten times or more. The J gene is TRBJ1-1, the V gene TRBV7-9, with D unresolved. Germline lookup yields CDR1 SEHNR and CDR2 FQNEAQ (reference sequence). Between the trimmed V and J ends, which lost 1 base and 2 bases, there was a span of 5 bases. This CDR3 has 13 amino acids. CDR3 DNA sequence: TGTGCCAGCAGCTTAGACCACAACACTGAAGCTTTCTTT. Translated: CASSLDHNTEAFF.

This clonotype was observed a few times. The V gene is TRBV18, the J gene TRBJ2-7, with a tentative D call TRBD2 (6 bases). Germline CDR1 and CDR2: KGHSH and LQKENI. This CDR3 has 14 amino acids. Trimming pared 3 bases from V and 4 bases from J, leaving 13 bases between. The CDR3 DNA reads TGTGCCAGCTCACCGCCGGGACTGGGTTACGAGCAGTACTTC. This translates into CASSPPGLGYEQYF.

This clonotype was seen ten or more times. The gene calls are TRBV4-2 and TRBJ2-1; TRBD1 matches at 8 bases. There are 15 residues in the CDR3. The V gene end was trimmed by 1 base and the J gene end by 8 bases; junction bases not matched to a gene: 7. Looked up from germline, CDR1 is LGHNA and CDR2 is YNFKEQ. CDR3 DNA: TGTGCCAGCAGCCAAGGGCAGGGGGCCTCAGATGAGCAGTTCTTC. This gives the protein CASSQGQGASDEQFF.

This clonotype was picked up many times. V and J are TRBV5-1 and TRBJ1-3, with a possible D match to TRBD1 (6 bases). V gave up 5 bases and J gave up 2 bases, with 8 bases separating them. The germline V gene has CDR1 SGHRS and CDR2 YFSETQ. CDR3 length equals 13 residues. The CDR3 loop reads CASRQGPGNTIYF. CDR3 sequence (DNA): TGCGCCAGCAGACAGGGCCCTGGAAACACCATATATTTT.

This clonotype was picked up many times. CDR3 sequence (DNA): TGCAGTGCTTCCGGGACAGGGGGCCGTACTAGCAATCAGCCCCAGCATTTT. Amino acids: CSASGTGGRTSNQPQHF. The V call is TRBV20-1, the J call TRBJ1-5; 12 nucleotides align to TRBD1. This CDR3 spans 17 amino acids. J lost 0 bases, V lost 5 bases, and 8 bases had no gene match. Germline V gene sequence: CDR1 DFQATT, CDR2 SNEGSKA (reference sequence).

This clonotype was seen ten or more times. CDR3 bases: TGCGCCAGCAGCCAAGAAACTTCACAGGGGATCTATGGCTACACCTTC. Amino acid sequence: CASSQETSQGIYGYTF. The V and J genes are TRBV4-1 and TRBJ1-2; 7 bases match TRBD1. The germline CDR1 and CDR2 sequences are MGHRA and YSYEKL. The CDR3 contains 16 residues. Trimming at V came to 0 bases and at J to 4 bases, leaving 8 bases not matched to a gene.

This clonotype has more than one count but fewer than ten. A much larger clonotype is one base distant, so this may be a read error. The genes are TRBV5-1 and TRBJ2-6; the D is unclear. Germline-derived CDR1 and CDR2 are SGHRS and YFSETQ. This CDR3 comprises 14 residues. V gave up 4 bases and J gave up 0 bases, with 5 bases separating them. In DNA, the CDR3 is TGCGCCAGCAGCCAGGCCTCTGGGGCCAACGTCCTGACTTTC. This gives the protein CASSQASGANVLTF.

This clonotype was seen at least ten times. This CDR3 reads CASSPDRGPGELFF. As DNA, the CDR3 is TGTGCCAGCAGCCCTGACAGGGGTCCCGGGGAGCTGTTTTTT. The V gene is TRBV28, the J gene TRBJ2-2; 8 bases align to TRBD1. This CDR3 has 14 residues. CDR1 is MDHEN, CDR2 SYDVKM, per germline. The V gene end was trimmed by 6 bases and the J gene end by 6 bases; junction bases not matched to a gene: 6.

This clonotype was seen more than once but under ten times. This sequence may be a read error, since a much larger clone differs from it by one base. The chain uses TRBV7-8 and TRBJ1-2; tentatively, D is TRBD1 (5 bases). The CDR3 spans 13 residues. Per germline, CDR1 SGHVS and CDR2 FQNEAQ. The V end lost 3 bases, the J end lost 12 bases, and 17 bases lay between the germline ends. The CDR3: CASSLGREYGHTF. For the CDR3, the DNA is TGTGCCAGCAGCTTGGGACGGGAGTACGGCCACACCTTC.

For this clonotype: A much more abundant neighbour one base away suggests this may be a read error. This chain links TRBV6-5 with TRBJ2-1; no clear D gene. V lost 0 bases and J lost 9, with 15 bases in between. Germline CDR1 is MNHEY and CDR2 is SVGAGI. The CDR3 loop spans 15 amino acids. CDR3 sequence: CASSYSTRKSSEQFF. The CDR3, as DNA: TGTGCCAGCAGTTACTCTACCCGGAAAAGCAGTGAGCAGTTCTTC.

This clonotype has at least ten counts. The rearrangement uses TRBV29-1 and TRBJ2-7, with TRBD1 matching over 9 bases. The CDR3 is 12 residues long. J gave up 7 bases and V 8 bases, and 9 bases lay outside the gene matches. CDR1 and CDR2 (germline): SQVTM, ANQGSEA. The CDR3 spells CSPPDRGKEQYF. The CDR3 DNA is TGCAGCCCGCCGGACAGGGGTAAAGAGCAGTACTTC.

This clonotype was seen ten or more times. The chain links TRBV20-1 to TRBJ2-7, with 11 bases aligning to TRBD2. The length of the CDR3 is 12 residues. Germline V gene data show CDR1 as DFQATT and CDR2 as SNEGSKA (reference sequence). V shed 7 bases and J 4 bases; nucleotides not matched to a gene: 3. CDR3: CSVLAGDYEQYF. As DNA, the CDR3 is TGCAGTGTACTAGCGGGAGATTACGAGCAGTACTTC.

The rearrangement joins TRBV2 to TRBJ1-3, with TRBD1 identical over 8 bases. This CDR3 region has 15 residues. Losses at the gene ends were 6 bases for V and 8 bases for J; bases not matched to a gene: 12. Looked up from germline, CDR1 is SNHLY and CDR2 is FYNNEI. This CDR3 reads CASSAGQGSKDTIYF. The CDR3 DNA follows: TGTGCCAGCAGCGCCGGACAGGGATCTAAGGACACCATATATTTT.

This clonotype was seen ten or more times. J is TRBJ2-1 and V is TRBV14, with D perhaps being TRBD1 or TRBD2 (5 bases each). The CDR3 loop spans 15 amino acids. V was cut by 6 bases and J by 3 bases, with 15 bases left in between. The germline V gene has CDR1 SGHDN and CDR2 FVKESK. Here the CDR3 reads CASSPGTSFYNEQFF. Written as DNA, the CDR3 is TGTGCCAGCAGTCCCGGGACCAGCTTCTACAATGAGCAGTTCTTC. Full variable domain (outside the CDR3, taken from reference TRBV14 and TRBJ2-1): EAGVTQFPSHSVIEKGQTVTLRCDPISGHDNLYWYRRVMGKEIKFLLHFVKESKQDESGMPNNRFLAERTGGTYSTLKVQPAELEDSGVYFCASSPGTSFYNEQFFGPGTRLTVL.

A remark on this clonotype: This likely traces to a read error, being one base from a far larger clone. This chain joins TRBV5-5 and TRBJ2-1; D remains ambiguous. The CDR3 is 13 amino acids. Germline CDR1 SGHKS, CDR2 YYEKEE (reference sequence). The V gene lost 3 bases and the J gene lost 10 bases, with 14 bases spanning the gap. CDR3 in DNA: TGTGCCAGCAGCTCAGACCTGAAACCGGAGCAGTTCTTC. Protein sequence: CASSSDLKPEQFF.

Many counts were recorded for this clonotype. The chain employs TRBV6-2 or TRBV6-3 and TRBJ2-7; D is ambiguous. V was trimmed by 2 bases and J by 3 bases, leaving 11 bases between them. This CDR3 has 14 amino acids. Per germline, CDR1 MNHEY and CDR2 SVGEGT. The CDR3 DNA reads TGTGCCAGCAGTTACGAAGGCCGGAGCTACGAGCAGTACTTC. Residues: CASSYEGRSYEQYF.

Turning to this clonotype: Since a much larger clone is just one base distant, this may be a read error. V usage is TRBV5-1 and J usage is TRBJ2-7, with a weak D call TRBD2 (5 bases). Trimming cost V 6 bases and J 1 base, with 17 bases left between them. CDR3 length: 15 residues. Per germline, CDR1 SGHRS and CDR2 YFSETQ. CDR3 nucleotides: TGCGCCAGCAAAACGGGGTGTAGCGAGTCCTACGAGCAGTACTTC. Amino acids: CASKTGCSESYEQYF. Using reference TRBV5-1 and TRBJ2-7 for the parts outside the CDR3, the full variable domain is KAGVTQTPRYLIKTRGQQVTLSCSPISGHRSVSWYQQTPGQGLQFLFEYFSETQRNKGNFPGRFSGRQFSNSRSEMNVSTLELGDSALYLCASKTGCSESYEQYFGPGTRLTVT.